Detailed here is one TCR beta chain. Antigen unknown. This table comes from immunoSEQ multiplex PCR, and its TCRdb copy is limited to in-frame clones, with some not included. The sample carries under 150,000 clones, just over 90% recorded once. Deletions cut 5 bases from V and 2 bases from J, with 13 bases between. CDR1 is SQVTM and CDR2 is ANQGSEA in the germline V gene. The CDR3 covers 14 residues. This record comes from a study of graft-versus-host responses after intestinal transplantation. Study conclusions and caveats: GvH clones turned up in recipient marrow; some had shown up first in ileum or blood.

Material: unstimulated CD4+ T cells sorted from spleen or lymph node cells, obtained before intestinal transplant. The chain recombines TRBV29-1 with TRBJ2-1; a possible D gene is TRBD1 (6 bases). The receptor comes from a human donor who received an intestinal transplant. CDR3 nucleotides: TGCAGCGTTCTGGGCAGGGGAGCCTACAATGAGCAGTTCTTC. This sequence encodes CSVLGRGAYNEQFF.